The sequence of this T cell receptor beta chain was determined in a study of blood T cell repertoires in COVID-19. Study in general: PBMCs, B-cell-depleted T cells, or T cells provided the cDNA or gDNA that made up the material.

V lost 7 bases, J lost 0 bases, and 4 bases stayed unmatched. The CDR3 sequence is 15 residues long. Germline CDR1 SNHLY, CDR2 FYNNEI. Original data processing: Using reference gene primer amplification, nucleated cell counts were estimated. Sequencing used immunoSEQ multiplex PCR; TCRdb keeps in-frame clones, though not all of them. V and J calls and clone size follow that table, whereas D and trimming were derived from the DNA. The table shows roughly 360,000 clones, with 81% occurring only once. Material for sequencing was peripheral blood. The sequence was collected from a human donor with acute or convalescent COVID-19. The donor label of this sample is uncertain. V is TRBV2 and J is TRBJ1-3; 9 nucleotides match TRBD1. The CDR3 protein is CASKGQGGSGNTIYF. The CDR3 DNA reads TGTGCCAGCAAGGGACAGGGTGGCTCTGGAAACACCATATATTTT.